Listed here are 13 T cell receptor beta chains from one sample, sequenced in a study of blood T cell repertoires in COVID-19. TCRdb's copy holds only in-frame clones and misses some; the assay was immunoSEQ multiplex PCR. The repertoire includes roughly 150,000 clones, under 90% of them detected once, and roughly 2% sits in the top ten. Sequencing input: peripheral blood. The receptors derive from a woman older than 75 with acute or convalescent COVID-19.

The V and J genes are TRBV7-2 and TRBJ2-1; D is unclear. Germline V gene sequence: CDR1 SGHTA, CDR2 FQGNSA. The ends were cut back, 2 bases at V and 7 bases at J, with 12 bases in the middle. The CDR3 consists of 14 residues. The CDR3 sequence is CASSLILNMNEQFF. The CDR3 nucleotides read TGTGCCAGCAGCTTAATCCTGAACATGAATGAGCAGTTCTTC. Drawing the rest from reference TRBV7-2 and TRBJ2-1, the complete variable domain is GAGVSQSPSNKVTEKGKDVELRCDPISGHTALYWYRQSLGQGLEFLIYFQGNSAPDKSGLPSDRFSAERTGGSVSTLTIQRTQQEDSAVYLCASSLILNMNEQFFGPGTRLTVL.

This chain uses TRBV5-6 with TRBJ1-3; D might be TRBD1 (5 bases). CDR1 and CDR2 from the germline V gene are SGHDT and YYEEEE. The CDR3 contains 15 residues. V was clipped by 3 bases and J by 0 bases, with 10 bases between them. CDR3 nucleotide sequence: TGTGCCAGCAGCTCAATGGACACCTCTGGAAACACCATATATTTT. This codes for CASSSMDTSGNTIYF.

The chain couples TRBV30 to TRBJ1-2, with D uncertain. From germline, CDR1 is GTSNPN and CDR2 SVGIG (reference sequence). V was shortened by 4 bases and J by 8 bases, with 14 bases between the two germline ends. The CDR3 is 12 amino acids. CDR3 sequence reads: CAWTPGKSGYTF. DNA of the CDR3: TGTGCCTGGACTCCAGGAAAGAGCGGCTACACCTTC.

J is TRBJ1-5 and V is TRBV27; TRBD1 agrees at 7 bases. V trimming: 5 bases; J trimming: 4 bases; junction bases outside the gene matches: 5. The germline gives CDR1 MNHEY, CDR2 SMNVEV (reference sequence). The CDR3 loop spans 14 amino acids. The CDR3 DNA is TGTGCCAGCAGTAGGGGGCAGGGTAATCAGCCCCAGCATTTT. Its translation: CASSRGQGNQPQHF.

A few counts support this clone. The V and J genes are TRBV7-9 and TRBJ1-1, with D possibly being TRBD1 (5 bases). Germline V gene lookup returns CDR1 SEHNR and CDR2 FQNEAQ (reference sequence). The V gene lost 0 bases and the J gene lost 5 bases, with 13 bases spanning the gap. CDR3 size: 15 residues. The CDR3 DNA reads TGTGCCAGCAGCTTAGCGGGGGGAGGGTGGACTGAAGCTTTCTTT. Translation: CASSLAGGGWTEAFF.

Concerning this clone: The same CDR3 also results from other DNA sequences found in this sample. The chain recombines TRBV6-5 with TRBJ2-4; 10 bases agree with TRBD1. Germline CDR1 is MNHEY and CDR2 is SVGAGI. The V and J ends lost 0 bases and 6 bases, in that order; junction bases with no gene match: 2. The length of the CDR3 is 15 residues. CDR3 region: CASSYSRQGANIQYF. Written as DNA, the CDR3 is TGTGCCAGCAGTTACTCCCGACAGGGGGCAAACATTCAGTACTTC.

The chain uses TRBV6-5 and TRBJ2-5, with TRBD2 matching 10 bases. The CDR3 is made up of 16 amino acids. With V trimmed by 0 bases and J by 2 bases, 3 bases remained unmatched. Germline loops: CDR1 MNHEY, CDR2 SVGAGI. The DNA of the CDR3 is TGTGCCAGCAGTTACTCGCTAGCGGGGGTACAAGAGACCCAGTACTTC. This gives the protein CASSYSLAGVQETQYF.

The V and J genes are TRBV7-2 and TRBJ2-2, with D unresolved. The V and J ends lost 1 base and 2 bases respectively, with 5 bases between them. Germline V gene data show CDR1 as SGHTA and CDR2 as FQGNSA. CDR3 length: 14 amino acids. CDR3 nucleotides: TGTGCCAGCAGCTTAGTGGGCAACACCGGGGAGCTGTTTTTT. Protein product: CASSLVGNTGELFF.

The chain carries TRBV2 and TRBJ2-1, with D tentatively TRBD1 (6 bases). Looked up from germline, CDR1 is SNHLY and CDR2 is FYNNEI. The CDR3 extends over 16 amino acids. Trimming shortened V by 6 bases and J by 0 bases, and 15 bases separated the two germline ends. CDR3 DNA sequence: TGTGCCAGCAGGCCGAACAGGGTTAGCTCCTACAATGAGCAGTTCTTC. This sequence encodes CASRPNRVSSYNEQFF.

This clone was found a few times. The V gene is TRBV5-6, the J gene TRBJ1-2, with D unresolved. CDR3 length: 15 amino acids. Germline lookup yields CDR1 SGHDT and CDR2 YYEEEE. Trimming took 2 bases from V and 4 from J, leaving 15 bases between them. CDR3 amino acids: CASSFSPRSGYGYTF. CDR3 DNA sequence: TGTGCCAGCAGCTTCAGTCCCCGAAGTGGCTATGGCTACACCTTC.

The chain recombines TRBV25-1 with TRBJ2-7; 7 bases match TRBD1. Trimming removed 2 bases from V and 2 bases from J; junction bases left unmatched: 0. Germline lookup yields CDR1 MGHDK and CDR2 SYGVNS. This CDR3 is built from 13 residues. Here the CDR3 reads CASSEDRAYEQYF. CDR3 nucleotides: TGTGCCAGCAGTGAAGACAGGGCCTACGAGCAGTACTTC.

V gene TRBV6-6 combines with J gene TRBJ1-1; D is perhaps TRBD1 (5 bases). This CDR3 contains 14 residues. Germline V lookup: CDR1 MNHNY, CDR2 SVGAGI (reference sequence). The V end lost 4 bases, the J end lost 8 bases, and 17 bases lay between the germline ends. The CDR3 DNA is TGTGCCAGCAGTTCGGACGGGACTCGTGGGGAAGCTTTCTTT. This encodes CASSSDGTRGEAFF.

The rearrangement joins TRBV30 to TRBJ2-3; D not certain. There are 16 residues in the CDR3. V lost 7 bases to trimming and J lost 5 bases, with 25 bases between them. CDR1 is GTSNPN and CDR2 is SVGIG in the germline V gene (reference sequence). Here the CDR3 DNA reads TGTGCCTCGACCTATTCCCCGGGTCAGCTCAGAGATACGCAGTATTTT. This sequence encodes CASTYSPGQLRDTQYF. The full variable domain, in which reference TRBV30 and TRBJ2-3 provide the parts outside the CDR3, is SQTIHQWPATLVQPVGSPLSLECTVEGTSNPNLYWYRQAAGRGLQLLFYSVGIGQISSEVPQNLSASRPQDRQFILSSKKLLLSDSGFYLCASTYSPGQLRDTQYFGPGTRLTVL.